This section outlines one TCR beta chain sequence together with its context. This clone was seen more than once but under ten times. The antigen it binds to is not known. There are no base qualities to consult, and no much larger clone falls within one base. The sample comes from a study of glioma-infiltrating T cells after dendritic cell vaccination (dated by TCRdb to the mid-2010s). A note on the overall study: The cohort comprised about 15 glioblastoma patients from Phase I and II dendritic cell vaccination trials, 9 newly diagnosed and 6 with recurrent disease. In glioblastoma patients vaccinated with dendritic cells, deep sequencing of TCR beta CDR3 regions served to measure the amount of tumor-infiltrating lymphocytes and to compare repertoires between tumor and blood. Survival after dendritic cell vaccination was correlated with TCR sequencing metrics, including TIL content and tumor-blood repertoire overlap. The vaccine consisted of monocyte-derived dendritic cells cultured approximately 7 days with IL-4 and GM-CSF, then pulsed overnight with autologous tumor lysate. Each patient got three intradermal injections of the dendritic cell vaccine, spaced at biweekly intervals, in the arm below the axilla. Patients received autologous tumor lysate-pulsed dendritic cell vaccination between about 2002 and 2013. What the work shows at the level of the full study, not this receptor alone: The cohort was small and heterogeneous, with few patients having full blood and tumor sets and even fewer initial-recurrent tumor pairs. The response model built on TCR overlap across three groups was characterized as speculative, with prospective validation still needed. TCR clonality showed no direct relationship with survival, which suggests that a diverse polyclonal response may be important. Higher estimated pretreatment TIL content predicted longer time to progression and overall survival after dendritic cell vaccination.

TCRB CDR3 regions were amplified from about 2 ug genomic DNA, or all available DNA if less, using the immunoSEQ assay. The multiplex PCR relied on 60 forward primers for TCR V beta segments and 13 reverse primers for J beta segments. To estimate reads per starting template, synthetic control templates were spiked into each sample at limiting dilution. The Illumina HiSeq System generated sequencing reads of 87 bp. For the original study's pipeline: To remove PCR and sequencing errors, closely related sequences were merged with a nearest neighbor algorithm. TCR overlap was measured as the percentage of unique tumor TCR beta sequences that were also present in the peripheral blood of the same patient. This immuneACCESS table, as held by TCRdb, lists in-frame sequences with V and J called but not all clones. Of the missing ones, under half trace to an unresolved V gene in checked studies; the others have no known cause. The V and J calls and clone size were taken over from that table, and D and trimming were inferred from the DNA. The sample table records tens of thousands of clones; around 85% of these occur just once. The top ten hold roughly 14% of the sample.

V is pruned by 5 bases and J by 6 bases, leaving 4 bases of the junction without a gene match. CDR1 MGHDK and CDR2 SYGVNS are derived from the germline V gene. The cysteine opens and the phenylalanine closes a CDR3 of 13 amino acids. The CDR3 DNA has 39 bases and is translated from base 1. Reading the label with the study, this specimen's time point is: after dendritic cell vaccination, including at tumor progression/relapse. To be selected, patients needed enough residual fresh-frozen tumor tissue and more than two years of available survival data. An isocitrate dehydrogenase mutation was not carried by any of the glioblastoma patients, although molecular status was otherwise variable. PBMC were collected before vaccination, two weeks after the third vaccination, and at tumor progression if progression occurred. Genomic DNA was extracted with the Qiagen DNeasy Blood extraction Kit.

The sample consisted of blood, taken after dendritic cell vaccination. This receptor chain uses TRBV25-1 and TRBJ2-4, and TRBD1 aligns with 7 junction nucleotides. The sequence derives from a human donor with glioblastoma. The nucleotide sequence is given as TGTGCCAGCAGTTGGGACAGCCTAAACATTCAGTACTTC. It codes for CASSWDSLNIQYF.